Ten or more counts support the clone carrying this TCR beta chain. Its antigen is unknown. Previously described methods and listed TCR primers were used for bulk TCR libraries. TCRdb called the PCR reads again in MiXCR, with one record for every CDR3 protein. The table lists about 640,000 distinct CDR3 sequences, less than 20% of them singletons, with approximately 0.9% in the top ten. This sample was included in a study of molecular identifiers for immune sequencing clone quantification. The germline gives CDR1 SGHVS, CDR2 FNYEAQ. V was trimmed by 3 bases and J by 0 bases, leaving 8 bases between them. The length of the CDR3 is 14 residues. Study findings and constraints: With a barcode shared among identical TCR molecules, highly expanded clone sizes could be underestimated.

This receptor was identified in a human donor in good health. Some libraries in this study had Jurkat cell RNA spiked in. Specimen: naive CD8+ T cells from blood, with Jurkat cell RNA spiked in. Subset described: FACS-sorted CD8+CD4-CCR7+CD45RA+ naive T cells. The genes are TRBV7-6 and TRBJ1-1, with D uncertain. In DNA form, the CDR3 reads TGTGCCAGCAGCTTCCAAGAAATGAACACTGAAGCTTTCTTT. Protein: CASSFQEMNTEAFF. The whole variable domain, filled in from reference TRBV7-6 and TRBJ1-1, reads GAGVSQSPRYKVTKRGQDVALRCDPISGHVSLYWYRQALGQGPEFLTYFNYEAQQDKSGLPNDRFSAERPEGSISTLTIQRTEQRDSAMYRCASSFQEMNTEAFFGQGTRLTVV.